Shown below are 14 T cell receptor beta chains from a single sample sequenced in a study of response to subunit inactivated influenza vaccine. Each CDR3 protein is one row after TCRdb ran MiXCR on the RT-PCR reads. The sample comprises 550,000 to 600,000 distinct CDR3 sequences, about 10% of which are singletons, and 10% rests with the top ten. The sample was PBMCs from blood, taken on the day of vaccination. Receptors originate from a man aged 45-60 years who received an inactivated influenza vaccine.

This clonotype occurred many times. The CDR3 loop is CASSFFSVGVRAPLPNTGELFF. CDR3 coding DNA: TGTGCCAGCAGCTTTTTTTCTGTCGGCGTCCGGGCGCCATTACCCAACACCGGGGAGCTGTTTTTT. The J gene is TRBJ2-2, the V gene TRBV7-2; D remains unclear. V was shortened by 3 bases and J by 2 bases, with 31 bases between the two germline ends. The germline V gene has CDR1 SGHTA and CDR2 FQGNSA. The CDR3 spans 22 residues. Based on the CDR3 plus reference TRBV7-2 and TRBJ2-2, the full variable domain is GAGVSQSPSNKVTEKGKDVELRCDPISGHTALYWYRQSLGQGLEFLIYFQGNSAPDKSGLPSDRFSAERTGGSVSTLTIQRTQQEDSAVYLCASSFFSVGVRAPLPNTGELFFGEGSRLTVL.

The chain recombines TRBV4-2 with TRBJ1-1; D perhaps matches TRBD1 (6 bases). Trimming left V 1 base short and J 4 bases short, with 19 bases between. The germline CDR1 and CDR2 sequences are LGHNA and YNFKEQ. CDR3 length: 17 amino acids. For the CDR3, the DNA is TGTGCCAGCAGCCAAGGCAGGGGCCGCGAAAGGCGCACTGAAGCTTTCTTT. Its translation is CASSQGRGRERRTEAFF.

CDR3 bases: TGTGCCAGCAGCGCTAGCGGGGGTAACTCCTACAATGAGCAGTTCTTC. Its protein is CASSASGGNSYNEQFF. This rearrangement joins TRBV9 to TRBJ2-1, with 10 bases that match TRBD2. The germline gives CDR1 SGDLS, CDR2 YYNGEE. The V and J ends lost 3 bases and 0 bases, in that order; junction bases with no gene match: 3. This CDR3 has 16 residues.

This chain links TRBV6-2 or TRBV6-3 with TRBJ1-1, with D perhaps matching TRBD1 (5 bases). Trimming removed 0 bases from V and 6 bases from J, with 11 bases in between. Germline CDR1 MNHEY, CDR2 SVGEGT. The CDR3 is made up of 14 amino acids. The CDR3 loop is CASSYSSGYAEAFF. The DNA for the CDR3 is TGTGCCAGCAGTTACTCGTCAGGGTACGCTGAAGCTTTCTTT.

There are a few counts of this clonotype. The chain joins TRBV7-2 to TRBJ2-7, with 12 bases lining up with TRBD1. The J segment lost 3 bases and the V segment lost 5 bases, leaving 5 bases of the junction unmatched. The germline V gene has CDR1 SGHTA and CDR2 FQGNSA. The CDR3 contains 15 residues. CDR3 nucleotides: TGTGCCAGCAGCCCCGGGACAGGGGGCTTCTACGAGCAGTACTTC. It translates to CASSPGTGGFYEQYF.

The CDR3 DNA reads TGTGCCAGCAGCCAAGAGTCGACAGCCTACAATGAGCAGTTCTTC. Encoded protein: CASSQESTAYNEQFF. The rearrangement uses TRBV3-1 and TRBJ2-1, with a weak D call TRBD1 (5 bases). Per the germline V gene, CDR1 is LGHDT and CDR2 is YNNKEL (reference sequence). Trimming shortened V by 0 bases and J by 2 bases, and 8 bases separated the two germline ends. CDR3 length: 15 residues.

The V call is TRBV5-1, the J call TRBJ2-7; a possible D gene is TRBD1 (5 bases). The CDR3 spans 15 residues. The germline V gene has CDR1 SGHRS and CDR2 YFSETQ. The V gene lost 3 bases and the J gene lost 1 base, with 14 bases spanning the gap. The CDR3 DNA sequence: TGCGCCAGCAGCTCTATAGACAGAGCTTCCTACGAGCAGTACTTC. Encoded protein: CASSSIDRASYEQYF.

The sample holds a few counts of this clonotype. The chain uses TRBV10-3 and TRBJ1-1, with D uncertain. CDR1 is ENHRY, CDR2 SYGVKD, per germline. The CDR3 is 14 amino acids. V lost 2 bases and J lost 1, with 8 bases in between. CDR3 DNA: TGTGCCATCAGTGAGGCTCGAGGGAACACTGAAGCTTTCTTT. Translation: CAISEARGNTEAFF.

The V and J genes are TRBV6-5 and TRBJ2-1; TRBD2 is a possible D gene (5 bases). V lost 0 bases to trimming and J lost 7 bases, with 10 bases between them. CDR3 size: 14 residues. Germline V gene data show CDR1 as MNHEY and CDR2 as SVGAGI. CDR3 in amino acids: CASSYSIWENEQFF. The CDR3 bases are TGTGCCAGCAGTTACTCGATCTGGGAGAATGAGCAGTTCTTC.

The CDR3 nucleotides read TGTGCCAGCAGTTCGACAGGGTATGGGGCTTTCTTT. Its translation: CASSSTGYGAFF. The chain joins TRBV6-5 to TRBJ1-1; 7 bases agree with TRBD1. Unmatched junction bases numbered 7, after V lost 4 bases and J lost 11 bases. The CDR3 is made up of 12 amino acids. Germline loops: CDR1 MNHEY, CDR2 SVGAGI.

The J gene is TRBJ2-1, the V gene TRBV6-5; the D is unclear. Trimming shortened V by 1 base and J by 7 bases, and 2 bases separated the two germline ends. CDR1 is MNHEY and CDR2 is SVGAGI in the germline V gene. CDR3 length: 11 amino acids. CDR3 nucleotides: TGTGCCAGCAGTTACTTAAATGAGCAGTTCTTC. Its translation: CASSYLNEQFF.

This clonotype has more than one count but fewer than ten. The rearrangement uses TRBV19 and TRBJ2-1; 7 positions agree with TRBD2. There are 14 residues in the CDR3. Trimming removed 9 bases from V and 4 bases from J; junction bases left unmatched: 9. The germline gives CDR1 LNHDA, CDR2 SQIVND (reference sequence). CDR3 loop: CASAREAFYNEQFF. The CDR3 DNA reads TGTGCCAGCGCCCGGGAGGCCTTTTACAATGAGCAGTTCTTC.

This clonotype showed up just a few times. The V gene is TRBV29-1, the J gene TRBJ2-5, with D perhaps assigned TRBD1 or TRBD2 (5 bases each). This CDR3 region has 13 residues. Germline CDR1 reads SQVTM; CDR2 reads ANQGSEA. The ends were cut back, 4 bases at V and 1 base at J, with 10 bases in the middle. This CDR3 is CSVGGRSQETQYF. The CDR3 nucleotides read TGCAGCGTTGGGGGACGTTCCCAAGAGACCCAGTACTTC.

The genes are TRBV9 and TRBJ2-3, with a possible D match to TRBD2 (5 bases). The CDR3 contains 13 residues. Germline assignment: CDR1 SGDLS and CDR2 YYNGEE. V gave up 5 bases and J gave up 6 bases, with 13 bases separating them. The DNA of the CDR3 is TGTGCCAGCAGTGGGCTAGCTTCGGATACGCAGTATTTT. Translating gives CASSGLASDTQYF. The full variable domain, its missing parts supplied by reference TRBV9 and TRBJ2-3, is DSGVTQTPKHLITATGQRVTLRCSPRSGDLSVYWYQQSLDQGLQFLIQYYNGEERAKGNILERFSAQQFPDLHSELNLSSLELGDSALYFCASSGLASDTQYFGPGTRLTVL.